The table lists the clone carrying this T cell receptor (beta chain) with a few counts. The germline CDR1 and CDR2 sequences are SGHTA and FQGTGA. J lost 4 bases, V lost 4 bases, and 4 bases had no gene match. This CDR3 is built from 15 residues. These data come from a study of shared clonotypes between healthy human individuals. Libraries were prepared by immunoSEQ multiplex PCR; TCRdb keeps only in-frame clonotypes and omits some of them. The sample lists some 580,000 clones; more than 95% were seen once. The TCR comes from a woman under 40 in good health. The source material was naive CD4+ T cells sorted from blood. Subset given: CD45RA+ positively selected. This chain joins TRBV7-3 and TRBJ2-3, with 11 bases fitting TRBD2. Here the CDR3 reads CASSSGLAEADTQYF. CDR3 sequence (DNA): TGTGCCAGCAGCTCGGGACTAGCGGAAGCAGATACGCAGTATTTT.